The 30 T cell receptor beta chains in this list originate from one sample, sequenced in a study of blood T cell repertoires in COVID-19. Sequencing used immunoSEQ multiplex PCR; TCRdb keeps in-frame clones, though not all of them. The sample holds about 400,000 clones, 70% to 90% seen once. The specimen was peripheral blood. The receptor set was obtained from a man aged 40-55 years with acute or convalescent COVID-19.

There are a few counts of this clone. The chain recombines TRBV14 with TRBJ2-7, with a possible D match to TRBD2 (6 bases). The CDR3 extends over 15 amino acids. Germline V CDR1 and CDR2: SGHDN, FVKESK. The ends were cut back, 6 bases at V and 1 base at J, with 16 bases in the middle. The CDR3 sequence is CASRLTGTGSYEQYF. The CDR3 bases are TGTGCCAGCAGACTAACCGGGACTGGATCCTACGAGCAGTACTTC.

The chain's CDR3 is CATSNRGRTGELFF. Here the CDR3 DNA reads TGTGCCACCAGCAACAGGGGTCGCACCGGGGAGCTGTTTTTT. J is TRBJ2-2 and V is TRBV15; 7 nucleotides agree with TRBD1. With V trimmed by 4 bases and J by 4 bases, 3 bases remained unmatched. The V gene's germline CDR1 is LNHNV and CDR2 YYDKDF (reference sequence). This CDR3 comprises 14 residues.

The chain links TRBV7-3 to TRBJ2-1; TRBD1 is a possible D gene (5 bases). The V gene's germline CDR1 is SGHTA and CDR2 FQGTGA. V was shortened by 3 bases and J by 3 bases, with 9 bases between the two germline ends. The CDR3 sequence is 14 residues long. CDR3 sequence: CASSFGARYNEQFF. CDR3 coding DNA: TGTGCCAGCAGCTTTGGGGCCCGCTACAATGAGCAGTTCTTC.

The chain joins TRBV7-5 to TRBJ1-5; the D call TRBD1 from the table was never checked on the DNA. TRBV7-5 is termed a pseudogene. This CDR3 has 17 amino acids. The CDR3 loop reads CARSRGQGLRRDQPQHF. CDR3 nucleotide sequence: TGTGCCAGAAGCCGGGGACAGGGTCTAAGAAGGGATCAGCCCCAGCATTTT.

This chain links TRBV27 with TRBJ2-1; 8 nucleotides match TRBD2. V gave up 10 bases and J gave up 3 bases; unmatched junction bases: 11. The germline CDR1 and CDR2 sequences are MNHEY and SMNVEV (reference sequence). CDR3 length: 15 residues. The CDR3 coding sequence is TGTGCCACCCTCCGGGGGGGCCCCCTCTACAATGAGCAGTTCTTC. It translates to CATLRGGPLYNEQFF.

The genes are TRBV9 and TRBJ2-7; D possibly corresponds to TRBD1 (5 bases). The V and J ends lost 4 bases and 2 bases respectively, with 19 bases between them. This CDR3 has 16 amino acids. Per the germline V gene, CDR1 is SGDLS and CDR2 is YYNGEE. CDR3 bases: TGTGCCAGCAGCCATGGGGCGGAGTCTAGAACCTACGAGCAGTACTTC. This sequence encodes CASSHGAESRTYEQYF.

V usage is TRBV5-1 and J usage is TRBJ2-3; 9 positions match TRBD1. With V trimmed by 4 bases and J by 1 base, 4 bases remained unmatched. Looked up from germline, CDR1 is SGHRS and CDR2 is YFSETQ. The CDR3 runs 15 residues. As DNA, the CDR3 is TGCGCCAGCAGCAAGCGGACAGGGGGCACAGATACGCAGTATTTT. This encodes CASSKRTGGTDTQYF.

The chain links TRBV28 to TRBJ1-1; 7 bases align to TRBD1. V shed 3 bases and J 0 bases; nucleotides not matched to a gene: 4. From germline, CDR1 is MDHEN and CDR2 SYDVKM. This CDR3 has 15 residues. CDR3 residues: CASSFPDRLNTEAFF. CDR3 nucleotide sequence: TGTGCCAGCAGTTTTCCGGACAGGCTGAACACTGAAGCTTTCTTT.

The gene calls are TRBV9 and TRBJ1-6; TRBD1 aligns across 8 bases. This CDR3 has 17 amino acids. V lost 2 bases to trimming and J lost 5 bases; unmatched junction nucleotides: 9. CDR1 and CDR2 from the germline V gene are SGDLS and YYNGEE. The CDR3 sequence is CASSVTSGGANNSPLHF. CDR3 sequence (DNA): TGTGCCAGCAGCGTGACCTCAGGGGGCGCTAATAATTCACCCCTCCACTTT.

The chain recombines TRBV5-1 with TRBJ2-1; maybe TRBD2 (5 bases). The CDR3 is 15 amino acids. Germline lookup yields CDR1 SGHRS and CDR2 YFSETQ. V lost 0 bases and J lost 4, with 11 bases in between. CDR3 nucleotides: TGCGCCAGCAGCTTGGGAGGAGGAACGTACAATGAGCAGTTCTTC. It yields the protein CASSLGGGTYNEQFF.

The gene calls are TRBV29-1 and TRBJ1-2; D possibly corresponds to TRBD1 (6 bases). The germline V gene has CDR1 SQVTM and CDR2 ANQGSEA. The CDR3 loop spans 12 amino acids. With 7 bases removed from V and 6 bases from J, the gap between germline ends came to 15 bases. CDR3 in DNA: TGCAGCGCCCAGCGGGGGCCGCATGGCTACACCTTC. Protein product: CSAQRGPHGYTF.

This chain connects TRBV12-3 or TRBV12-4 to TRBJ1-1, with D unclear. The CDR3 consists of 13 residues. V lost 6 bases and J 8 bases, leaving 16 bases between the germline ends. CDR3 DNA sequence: TGTGCCAGCAGCTACGCCCCCACGACAGAAGCTTTCTTT. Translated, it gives CASSYAPTTEAFF.

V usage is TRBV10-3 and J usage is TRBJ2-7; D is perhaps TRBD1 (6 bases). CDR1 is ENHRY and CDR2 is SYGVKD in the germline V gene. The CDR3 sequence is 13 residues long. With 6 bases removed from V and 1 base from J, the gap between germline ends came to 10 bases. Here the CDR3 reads CAIRPDRSYEQYF. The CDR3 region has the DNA TGTGCCATCAGGCCGGACAGATCCTACGAGCAGTACTTC.

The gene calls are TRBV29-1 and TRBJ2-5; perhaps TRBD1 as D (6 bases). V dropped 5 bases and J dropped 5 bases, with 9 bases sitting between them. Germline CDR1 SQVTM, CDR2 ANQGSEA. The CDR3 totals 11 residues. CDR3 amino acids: CSVWGRETQYF. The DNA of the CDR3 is TGCAGCGTTTGGGGGCGGGAGACCCAGTACTTC.

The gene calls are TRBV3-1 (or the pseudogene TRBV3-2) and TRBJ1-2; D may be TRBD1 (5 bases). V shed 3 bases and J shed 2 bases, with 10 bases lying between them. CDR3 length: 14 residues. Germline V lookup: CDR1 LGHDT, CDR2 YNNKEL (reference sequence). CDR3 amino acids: CASSHPTANYGYTF. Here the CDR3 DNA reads TGTGCCAGCAGCCACCCGACAGCAAACTATGGCTACACCTTC.

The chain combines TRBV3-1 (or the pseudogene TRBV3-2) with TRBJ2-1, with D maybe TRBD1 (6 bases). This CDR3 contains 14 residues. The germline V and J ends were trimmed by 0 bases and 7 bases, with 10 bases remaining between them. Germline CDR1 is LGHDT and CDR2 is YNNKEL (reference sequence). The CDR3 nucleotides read TGTGCCAGCAGCCAAGATGGGGGCATAAATGAGCAGTTCTTC. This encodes CASSQDGGINEQFF.

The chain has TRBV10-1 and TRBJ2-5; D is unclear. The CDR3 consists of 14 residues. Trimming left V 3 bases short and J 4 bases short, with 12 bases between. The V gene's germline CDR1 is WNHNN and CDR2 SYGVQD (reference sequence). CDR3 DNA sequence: TGCGCCAGCAGTGAATCTAGTTCGGGAGAGACCCAGTACTTC. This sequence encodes CASSESSSGETQYF.

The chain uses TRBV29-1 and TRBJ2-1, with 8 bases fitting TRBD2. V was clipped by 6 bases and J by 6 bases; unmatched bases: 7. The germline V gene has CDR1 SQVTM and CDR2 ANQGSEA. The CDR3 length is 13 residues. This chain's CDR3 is CSVGGGTSNEQFF. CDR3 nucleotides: TGCAGCGTGGGGGGTGGGACTAGCAATGAGCAGTTCTTC.

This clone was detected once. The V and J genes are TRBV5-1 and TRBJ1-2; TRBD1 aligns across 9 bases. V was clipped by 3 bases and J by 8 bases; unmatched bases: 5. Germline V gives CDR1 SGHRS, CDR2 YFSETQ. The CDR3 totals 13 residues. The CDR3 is CASSSRTGDGYTF. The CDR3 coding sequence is TGCGCCAGCAGCTCCCGGACAGGGGACGGCTACACCTTC. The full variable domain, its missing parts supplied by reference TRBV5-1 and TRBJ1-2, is KAGVTQTPRYLIKTRGQQVTLSCSPISGHRSVSWYQQTPGQGLQFLFEYFSETQRNKGNFPGRFSGRQFSNSRSEMNVSTLELGDSALYLCASSSRTGDGYTFGSGTRLTVV.

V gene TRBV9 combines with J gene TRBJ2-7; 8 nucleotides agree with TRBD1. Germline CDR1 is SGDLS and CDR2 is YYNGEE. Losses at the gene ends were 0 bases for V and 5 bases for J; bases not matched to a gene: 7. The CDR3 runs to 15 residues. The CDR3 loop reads CASSVGAGGINEQYF. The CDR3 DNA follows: TGTGCCAGCAGCGTAGGAGCAGGGGGCATCAACGAGCAGTACTTC. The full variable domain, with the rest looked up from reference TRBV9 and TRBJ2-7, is DSGVTQTPKHLITATGQRVTLRCSPRSGDLSVYWYQQSLDQGLQFLIQYYNGEERAKGNILERFSAQQFPDLHSELNLSSLELGDSALYFCASSVGAGGINEQYFGPGTRLTVT.

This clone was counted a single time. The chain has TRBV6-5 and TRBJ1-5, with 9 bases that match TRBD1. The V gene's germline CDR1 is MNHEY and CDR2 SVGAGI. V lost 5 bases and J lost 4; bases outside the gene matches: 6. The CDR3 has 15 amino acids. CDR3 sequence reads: CASSLQGARNQPQHF. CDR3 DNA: TGTGCCAGCAGTCTACAGGGGGCACGTAATCAGCCCCAGCATTTT.

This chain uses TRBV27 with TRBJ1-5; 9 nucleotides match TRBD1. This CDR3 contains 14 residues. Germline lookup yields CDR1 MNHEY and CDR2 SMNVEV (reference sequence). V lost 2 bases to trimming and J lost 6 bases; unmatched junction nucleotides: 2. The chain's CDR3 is CASSLQDRGQPQHF. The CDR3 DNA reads TGTGCCAGCAGTTTACAGGACAGGGGTCAGCCCCAGCATTTT.

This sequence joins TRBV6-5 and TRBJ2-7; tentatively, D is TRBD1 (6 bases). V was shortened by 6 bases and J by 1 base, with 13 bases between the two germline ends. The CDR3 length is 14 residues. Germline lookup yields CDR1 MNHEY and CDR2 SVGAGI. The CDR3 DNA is TGTGCCAGCAGCCCCTCGAGGGGGTCCTACGAGCAGTACTTC. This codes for CASSPSRGSYEQYF.

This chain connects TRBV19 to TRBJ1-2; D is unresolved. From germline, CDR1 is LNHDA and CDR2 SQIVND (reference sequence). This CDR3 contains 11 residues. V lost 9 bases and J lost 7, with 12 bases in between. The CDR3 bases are TGTGCCAGCACACATGGCGGTGGCTACACCTTC. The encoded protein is CASTHGGGYTF.

In DNA form, the CDR3 reads TGTGCCAGCAGCCGGACAGGGGGAAGAGAGACCCAGTACTTC. It translates to CASSRTGGRETQYF. The gene calls are TRBV5-4 and TRBJ2-5; 10 bases align to TRBD1. The CDR3 is made up of 14 amino acids. V was clipped by 4 bases and J by 4 bases; unmatched bases: 4. Per the germline V gene, CDR1 is SGHNT and CDR2 is YYREEE (reference sequence). The whole variable domain, filled in from reference TRBV5-4 and TRBJ2-5, reads ETGVTQSPTHLIKTRGQQVTLRCSSQSGHNTVSWYQQALGQGPQFIFQYYREEENGRGNFPPRFSGLQFPNYSSELNVNALELDDSALYLCASSRTGGRETQYFGPGTRLLVL.

CDR3 DNA sequence: TGCGCCAGCAGCCAATACGGGACAGACAACTATGGCTACACCTTC. This sequence encodes CASSQYGTDNYGYTF. V and J are TRBV5-1 and TRBJ1-2; 7 bases are shared with TRBD1. The CDR3 is 15 amino acids. Germline lookup yields CDR1 SGHRS and CDR2 YFSETQ. Trimming took 4 bases from V and 2 from J; bases not matched to a gene: 8.

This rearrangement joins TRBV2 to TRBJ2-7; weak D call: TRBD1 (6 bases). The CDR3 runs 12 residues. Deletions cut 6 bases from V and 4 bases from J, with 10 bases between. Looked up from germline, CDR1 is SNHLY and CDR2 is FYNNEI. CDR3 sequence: CASSRGSYEQYF. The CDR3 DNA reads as TGTGCCAGCAGCAGGGGTAGTTACGAGCAGTACTTC.

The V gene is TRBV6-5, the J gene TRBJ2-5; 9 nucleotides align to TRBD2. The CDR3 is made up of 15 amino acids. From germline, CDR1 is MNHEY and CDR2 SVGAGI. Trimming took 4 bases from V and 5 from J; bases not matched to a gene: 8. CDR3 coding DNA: TGTGCCAGCAGTTTATCTAGCGGGGTAGGGGAGACCCAGTACTTC. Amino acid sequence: CASSLSSGVGETQYF.

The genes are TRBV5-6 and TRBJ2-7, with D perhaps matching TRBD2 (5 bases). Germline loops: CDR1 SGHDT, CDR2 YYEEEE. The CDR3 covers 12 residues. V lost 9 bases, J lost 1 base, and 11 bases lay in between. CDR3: CATGLFSYEQYF. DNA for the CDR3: TGTGCCACCGGACTTTTTTCCTACGAGCAGTACTTC. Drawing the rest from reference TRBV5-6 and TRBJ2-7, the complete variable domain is DAGVTQSPTHLIKTRGQQVTLRCSPKSGHDTVSWYQQALGQGPQFIFQYYEEEERQRGNFPDRFSGHQFPNYSSELNVNALLLGDSALYLCATGLFSYEQYFGPGTRLTVT.

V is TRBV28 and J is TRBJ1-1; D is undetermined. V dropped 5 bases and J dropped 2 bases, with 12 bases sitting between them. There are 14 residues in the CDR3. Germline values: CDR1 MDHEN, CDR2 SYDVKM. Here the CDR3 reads CASSPGLYNTEAFF. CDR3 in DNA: TGTGCCAGCAGTCCCGGTTTGTACAACACTGAAGCTTTCTTT.